These 13 T cell receptor beta chains share one sample of origin, sequenced in a study of CD8+CD57+ T cells in acquired aplastic anemia. It was genomic DNA that served as the template for profiling TCR beta VDJ and CDR3. One entry per CDR3 protein results from TCRdb running MiXCR on the reads. The sample holds more than 250,000 distinct CDR3 sequences; approximately 79% are singletons and the top ten take approximately 40%. Before being chosen for sequencing, patients had shown CD8+CD57+ cell expansion by flow cytometry. The sample comprised sorted CD4+, CD8+, or CD8+CD57+ T cells (not recorded which) from PBMCs. These receptors were obtained from a human donor with aplastic anemia.

This clonotype showed up just once. The chain uses TRBV7-8 and TRBJ2-6, with 7 nucleotides matching TRBD1. CDR3 length: 16 amino acids. Germline V gene sequence: CDR1 SGHVS, CDR2 FQNEAQ. J gave up 15 bases and V 3 bases, and 17 bases lay outside the gene matches. The CDR3 DNA sequence: TGTGCCAGCAGCTTTGCTCCAGACGGGACAGCCCATTCCCTGACTTTC. This gives the protein CASSFAPDGTAHSLTF.

This chain joins TRBV7-9 and TRBJ2-5, with D possibly being TRBD1 (5 bases). Germline V gene sequence: CDR1 SEHNR, CDR2 FQNEAQ (reference sequence). V lost 4 bases and J 1 base, leaving 10 bases between the germline ends. The length of the CDR3 is 14 residues. CDR3 DNA sequence: TGTGCCAGCAGCTCTTGGGGCGGCCAAGAGACCCAGTACTTC. Its protein is CASSSWGGQETQYF. Full variable domain (rest looked up from reference TRBV7-9 and TRBJ2-5): DTGVSQNPRHKITKRGQNVTFRCDPISEHNRLYWYRQTLGQGPEFLTYFQNEAQLEKSRLLSDRFSAERPKGSFSTLEIQRTEQGDSAMYLCASSSWGGQETQYFGPGTRLLVL.

Only a few counts were recorded for this clonotype. At one end, the junction sequence differs from germline, possibly due to a read error. The chain is built from TRBV7-9 and TRBJ2-3; 8 bases fit TRBD2. Germline V gene sequence: CDR1 SEHNR, CDR2 FQNEAQ (reference sequence). This CDR3 is built from 14 residues. The CDR3 here is CASSFAGGPGTEDF. The CDR3 nucleotides read TGTGCCAGCAGCTTTGCGGGAGGTCCCGGTACGGAGGATTTT.

A note on this clonotype: At one end the junction does not follow the germline gene, possibly because of a read error. The chain has TRBV7-8 and TRBJ1-2; no clear D gene. The CDR3 sequence is 15 residues long. CDR1 and CDR2 from the germline V gene are SGHVS and FQNEAQ. CDR3 DNA sequence: TGTGCCAGCACCTTACCCCGAGGCGCGTTGCTTGGCTACACCTTC. Translated: CASTLPRGALLGYTF. Full variable domain (rest looked up from reference TRBV7-8 and TRBJ1-2): GAGVSQSPRYKVAKRGQDVALRCDPISGHVSLFWYQQALGQGPEFLTYFQNEAQLDKSGLPSDRFFAERPEGSVSTLKIQRTQQEDSAVYLCASTLPRGALLGYTFGSGTRLTVV.

This CDR3 reads CASSIASGANKDQLFV. In nucleotides, the CDR3 is TGTGCCAGTAGTATAGCTAGCGGAGCCAACAAGGACCAGCTCTTCGTC. This chain connects TRBV19 to TRBJ2-7; 7 nucleotides align to TRBD2. The CDR3 totals 16 residues. Germline V CDR1 and CDR2: LNHDA, SQIVND (reference sequence).

V usage is TRBV11-3 and J usage is TRBJ2-1; D unresolved. The CDR3 is made up of 16 amino acids. CDR1 is SGHNT, CDR2 YENEEA, per germline. Between the trimmed V and J ends, which lost 0 bases and 4 bases, there was a span of 13 bases. CDR3 sequence: CASSLDFPEPYNEQFF. Here the CDR3 DNA reads TGTGCCAGCAGCTTAGATTTCCCAGAGCCGTACAATGAGCAGTTCTTC.

As regards this clonotype: One end of the junction varies from germline; a read error may be responsible. CDR3: CATSGGGLASEQYF. The CDR3 nucleotides read TGTGCCACCAGCGGAGGGGGACTAGCCTCAGAGCAGTACTTC. V and J are TRBV9 and TRBJ2-7; 9 positions agree with TRBD2. There are 14 residues in the CDR3. CDR1 and CDR2 (germline): SGDLS, YYNGEE.

The J gene is TRBJ2-3, the V gene TRBV7-8; the D gene could be TRBD1 or TRBD2 (5 bases each). Germline V lookup: CDR1 SGHVS, CDR2 FQNEAQ. Trimming took off 8 bases at V and 9 bases at J, with 18 bases between the two ends. The CDR3 covers 13 residues. The DNA of the CDR3 is TGTGCCAGCGGGGACGCGGGCACACCCACGCAGTATTTT. Translation: CASGDAGTPTQYF. The full variable domain, its missing parts supplied by reference TRBV7-8 and TRBJ2-3, is GAGVSQSPRYKVAKRGQDVALRCDPISGHVSLFWYQQALGQGPEFLTYFQNEAQLDKSGLPSDRFFAERPEGSVSTLKIQRTQQEDSAVYLCASGDAGTPTQYFGPGTRLTVL.

This clonotype was picked up a small number of times. V usage is TRBV20-1 and J usage is TRBJ2-3, with 7 bases fitting TRBD1. In germline, CDR1 is DFQATT, CDR2 SNEGSKA (reference sequence). The CDR3 runs to 13 residues. V lost 4 bases, J lost 2 bases, and 3 bases stayed unmatched. CDR3 in amino acids: CSAKDRDTDTQYF. CDR3 in DNA: TGCAGTGCTAAAGACAGGGACACAGATACGCAGTATTTT.

The chain couples TRBV7-3 to TRBJ1-1, with 7 bases matching TRBD1. Unmatched junction bases numbered 17, after V lost 2 bases and J lost 14 bases. The CDR3 spans 15 residues. Per the germline V gene, CDR1 is SGHTA and CDR2 is FQGTGA. The CDR3 nucleotides are TGTGCCAGCAGCTTAGATACCCAGCAGGGGGAACGGGGATTCTTT. The encoded protein is CASSLDTQQGERGFF. Drawing the rest from reference TRBV7-3 and TRBJ1-1, the complete variable domain is GAGVSQTPSNKVTEKGKYVELRCDPISGHTALYWYRQSLGQGPEFLIYFQGTGAADDSGLPNDRFFAVRPEGSVSTLKIQRTERGDSAVYLCASSLDTQQGERGFFGQGTRLTVV.

About this clonotype itself: The junction differs from germline at one of its ends, possibly a read error. V usage is TRBV7-8 and J usage is TRBJ2-3, with a tentative D call TRBD1 (5 bases). Per germline, CDR1 SGHVS and CDR2 FQNEAQ. This CDR3 is 14 amino acids long. The CDR3 protein is CASSFQPDGAALSF. DNA of the CDR3: TGTGCCAGCAGCTTTCAGCCAGATGGGGCAGCCCTGTCCTTT.

This chain links TRBV15 with TRBJ2-7; TRBD1 might be the D (5 bases). The CDR3 is 14 residues long. Per germline, CDR1 LNHNV and CDR2 YYDKDF (reference sequence). V was shortened by 6 bases and J by 0 bases, with 12 bases between the two germline ends. The CDR3: CATRSQQASYEQYF. The CDR3 nucleotides read TGTGCCACCAGGAGTCAACAGGCCTCCTACGAGCAGTACTTC.

The chain is built from TRBV2 and TRBJ2-1; the D is unclear. Germline values: CDR1 SNHLY, CDR2 FYNNEI. V dropped 6 bases and J dropped 11 bases, with 20 bases sitting between them. This CDR3 has 14 residues. The CDR3 DNA reads as TGTGCCAGCAGGGAGACGGCCATATACACGCAGCAGTTCTTC. Translation gives CASRETAIYTQQFF.